The present T cell receptor (beta chain) was sequenced within a study of radiation and T cells in renal cell carcinoma. About the study: Nephrectomy followed 15 Gy stereotactic body radiation by 4 weeks.

Produced via immunoSEQ multiplex PCR; TCRdb's table is partial and in-frame only. Of approximately 150,000 clones listed, about nine tenths are singletons. Time point denoted: baseline pretreatment blood. Treatment in this sample: 15 Gy SBRT to primary tumor, nephrectomy 4 weeks later. This CDR3 is 12 amino acids long. Trimming shortened V by 2 bases and J by 7 bases, and 6 bases separated the two germline ends. Germline V lookup: CDR1 LNHNV, CDR2 YYDKDF (reference sequence). As to this clone: Antigen: not known.

Broader study findings: Without pretreatment biopsies, baseline tumor clonotype presence was undetermined.

The V gene is TRBV15, the J gene TRBJ2-1; D is possibly TRBD1 (5 bases). The TCR originated in a woman aged 70-85 years with renal cell carcinoma. The sequencing here drew on blood, taken from a patient whose treatment included radiotherapy and nephrectomy. The CDR3 here is CATSRKGNEQFF. In DNA form, the CDR3 reads TGTGCCACCAGCAGAAAGGGGAATGAGCAGTTCTTC.